This T cell receptor (beta chain) was recovered during a study of CD8+ T cells in alopecia areata. Study-level findings and limits: Scalp sample sequencing also detects resident alphabeta T cells of normal skin. More clonal than normal scalp was lesional scalp, particularly alopecia totalis/universalis.

Unmatched junction bases numbered 6, after V lost 2 bases and J lost 6 bases. In germline, CDR1 is SGHNT, CDR2 YYREEE (reference sequence). This CDR3 contains 16 residues. The treatment: oral pan-JAK inhibitor, 5-10 mg twice daily. Sorting separated CD4+ and CD8+ T cells out of PBMCs. Comment on this clone: Its antigen is not identified.

RNA extraction was followed by reverse transcription into cDNA, which acted as the sequencing template. The data were produced by immunoSEQ multiplex PCR, yet TCRdb's version contains in-frame clones alone and is incomplete. The data contain about 250,000 clones, roughly 63% of them seen just once; the ten biggest clones take up 0.8% to 1%. This TCR derives from a human donor with alopecia areata. The rearrangement joins TRBV5-4 to TRBJ1-5, with 12 bases fitting TRBD1. This material consisted of CD4+ T cells sorted from blood, taken around week 52, from a patient treated with tofacitinib. The CDR3 sequence is CASSFTGQGASQPQHF. Written as DNA, the CDR3 is TGTGCCAGCAGCTTTACGGGACAGGGGGCGAGTCAGCCCCAGCATTTT.